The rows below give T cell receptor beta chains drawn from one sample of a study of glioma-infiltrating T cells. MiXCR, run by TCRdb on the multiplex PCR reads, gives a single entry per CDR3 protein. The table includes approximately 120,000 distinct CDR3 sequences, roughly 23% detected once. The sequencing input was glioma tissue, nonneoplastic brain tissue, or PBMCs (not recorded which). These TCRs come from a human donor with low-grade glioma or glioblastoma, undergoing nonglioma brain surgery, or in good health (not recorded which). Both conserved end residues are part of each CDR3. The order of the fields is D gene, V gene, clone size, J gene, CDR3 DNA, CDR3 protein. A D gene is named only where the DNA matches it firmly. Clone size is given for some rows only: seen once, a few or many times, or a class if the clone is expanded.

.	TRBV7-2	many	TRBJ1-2	TGTGCCAGCAGCTTAGCGGGGGTGTATGGCTACACCTTC	CASSLAGVYGYTF
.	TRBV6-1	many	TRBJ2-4	TGTGCCAGCAGTGTGAGTCAGGGCGAAGTGGACATTCAGTACTTC	CASSVSQGEVDIQYF
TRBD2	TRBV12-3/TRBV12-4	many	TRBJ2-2	TGTGCCAGCAGTTCAGGGACTAGCGGCCTCACCGGGGAGCTGTTTTTT	CASSSGTSGLTGELFF
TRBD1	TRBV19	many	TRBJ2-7	TGTGCCAGTAGCCGAGGGGGCACTGGGTCCTACGAGCAGTACTTC	CASSRGGTGSYEQYF
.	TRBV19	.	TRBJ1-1	TGTGCCAGTAGTAAAGACCCCCGGAACACTGAAGCTTTCTTT	CASSKDPRNTEAFF
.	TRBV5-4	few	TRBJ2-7	TGTGCCAGCAGCGGGACGTTGCGAGGGAGCTCCTACGAGCAGTACTTC	CASSGTLRGSSYEQYF
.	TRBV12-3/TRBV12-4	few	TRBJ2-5	TGTGCCAGCAGTCCGAACCCGGGGGTAACCCAGTACTTC	CASSPNPGVTQYF
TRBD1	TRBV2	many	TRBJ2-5	TGTGCCAGGGGACAGACACAAGAGACCCAGTACTTC	CARGQTQETQYF
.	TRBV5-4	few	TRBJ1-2	TGTGCCAGCAGCCGTTTCGGAGACAGGTTGGAAGGCTACACCTTC	CASSRFGDRLEGYTF
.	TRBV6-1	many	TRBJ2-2	TGTGCCAGCAGCAGGGGGGCGAACACCGGGGAGCTGTTTTTT	CASSRGANTGELFF
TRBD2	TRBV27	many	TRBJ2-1	TGTGCCAGCAACGGACTAGCGGGAGGAGGGGAGCAGTTCTTC	CASNGLAGGGEQFF
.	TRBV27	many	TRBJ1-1	TGTGCCAGCCGGACAGAGATGAACACTGAAGCTTTCTTT	CASRTEMNTEAFF
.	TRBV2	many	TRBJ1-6	TGTGCCAGCAGTGAAGAGGGAGGCTCCTATAATTCACCCCTCCACTTT	CASSEEGGSYNSPLHF
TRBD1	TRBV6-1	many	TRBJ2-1	TGTGCCAGCAGTAGGACAGGGTTTGGGAATGAGCAGTTCTTC	CASSRTGFGNEQFF
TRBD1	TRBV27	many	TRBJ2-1	TGTGCCAGCAGCCTACGGGGACAGGTCCCCTACAATGAGCAGTTCTTC	CASSLRGQVPYNEQFF
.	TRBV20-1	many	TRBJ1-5	TGCAGTGCTAGAGATCACGGAGCTCTGAGCAATCAGCCCCAGCATTTT	CSARDHGALSNQPQHF
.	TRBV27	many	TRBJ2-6	TGTGCCAGCAGTTTGAAGGACTTTCGGAACTCTGGGGCCAACGTCCTGACTTTC	CASSLKDFRNSGANVLTF
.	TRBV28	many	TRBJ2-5	TGTGCGAGCGGCCCAGGGCAAGAGACCCAGTACTTC	CASGPGQETQYF
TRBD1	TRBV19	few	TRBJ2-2	TGTGCCAGTAGTACCGCCCTGACAGGGGGGGCCGGGGAGCTGTTTTTT	CASSTALTGGAGELFF
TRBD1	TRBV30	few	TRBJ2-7	TGTGCCTGGAGGGCCGGGACAGTCTACGAGCAGTACTTC	CAWRAGTVYEQYF